The T cell receptor beta chain described here comes from a study of regulatory T cells in long-lasting Graves disease. This CDR3 contains 11 residues. CDR1 and CDR2 (germline): LNHDA, SQIVND (reference sequence). V was trimmed by 11 bases and J by 6 bases, leaving 13 bases between them. This clonotype was observed a few times. Described time point: newly diagnosed GD, antithyroid drugs for less than 3 months. Following extraction of RNA from PBMCs, that RNA was used to make the TCR library. Through Arm-PCR of CDR3 regions and iRepertoire HTBI primers, TCR beta libraries were built. In TCRdb, the multiplex PCR reads were re-called with MiXCR into one record per CDR3 protein. The data show about 360,000 distinct CDR3 sequences, 16% seen once. These data are also associated with another study on T cells in Graves' hyperthyroidism and ophthalmopathy.

J is TRBJ1-2 and V is TRBV19; D call uncertain. This specimen consisted of peripheral blood mononuclear cells (PBMCs), obtained at new diagnosis, from a patient treated with antithyroid drugs. This clonotype was obtained from a woman under 30 with Graves disease. The CDR3, as DNA: TGTGCCGCGGGCCGATCAGATGGCTACACCTTC. As protein: CAAGRSDGYTF.